The 6 T cell receptor beta chains in this list originate from one sample, sequenced in a study of shared clonotypes between healthy human individuals. Terminally differentiated effector memory CD45RA+ cells were excluded by CCR7 positive selection of CD45RO-negative cells. The method was immunoSEQ multiplex PCR; TCRdb's version includes in-frame clones alone and lacks a portion of them. The data hold some 2,000,000 clones, with roughly 94% observed a single time. Sequencing was carried out using naive CD8+ T cells sorted from blood. The receptor set was obtained from a man aged 18 to 30 in good health.

In DNA, the CDR3 is TGTGCCAGCTCTTCTCGGGGAGGGCCCCCTGAAGCTTTCTTT. Protein: CASSSRGGPPEAFF. V is TRBV27 and J is TRBJ1-1, with D unclear. There are 14 residues in the CDR3. Germline V gene data show CDR1 as MNHEY and CDR2 as SMNVEV (reference sequence). The V end was cut by 8 bases, the J end by 6 bases, with 19 bases between.

The chain carries TRBV25-1 and TRBJ2-3, with TRBD2 identical over 11 bases. With V trimmed by 2 bases and J by 0 bases, 4 bases remained unmatched. Germline V gene sequence: CDR1 MGHDK, CDR2 SYGVNS. This CDR3 spans 17 amino acids. The CDR3: CASSEGTSGFSTDTQYF. The CDR3 nucleotides are TGTGCCAGCAGTGAAGGGACTAGCGGATTTAGCACAGATACGCAGTATTTT.

The V and J genes are TRBV5-1 and TRBJ2-3; 9 bases line up with TRBD1. Trimming cost V 4 bases and J 8 bases; bases outside gene matches: 11. Germline CDR1 and CDR2: SGHRS and YFSETQ. The CDR3 runs 15 residues. CDR3 sequence (DNA): TGCGCCAGCAGCGAGACAGGGGGTCGCGGAGGTACGCAGTATTTT. Translating it yields CASSETGGRGGTQYF.

The chain joins TRBV27 to TRBJ2-3, with 9 bases fitting TRBD1. Germline-derived CDR1 and CDR2 are MNHEY and SMNVEV (reference sequence). The V and J ends lost 2 bases and 1 base, in that order; junction bases with no gene match: 13. This CDR3 has 19 residues. The CDR3 protein is CASSLKQTGTGKRTDTQYF. The CDR3 coding sequence is TGTGCCAGCAGTTTAAAACAAACCGGGACAGGGAAACGCACAGATACGCAGTATTTT.

This clone was detected once. V usage is TRBV6-5 and J usage is TRBJ2-7; 11 nucleotides agree with TRBD2. The CDR3 contains 15 residues. Looked up from germline, CDR1 is MNHEY and CDR2 is SVGAGI. J was trimmed by 3 bases and V by 2 bases; bases with no gene match: 3. The CDR3 DNA follows: TGTGCCAGCAGTTACGCCGGGACTAGCGGCTACGAGCAGTACTTC. Its protein product is CASSYAGTSGYEQYF.

The chain couples TRBV13 to TRBJ2-7; no definite D call. The germline gives CDR1 PRHDT, CDR2 FYEKMQ (reference sequence). V was trimmed by 2 bases and J by 0 bases, leaving 8 bases between them. The CDR3 contains 14 residues. The CDR3 sequence is CASSLFGNSYEQYF. The CDR3 DNA is TGTGCCAGCAGCTTATTTGGCAACTCCTACGAGCAGTACTTC.